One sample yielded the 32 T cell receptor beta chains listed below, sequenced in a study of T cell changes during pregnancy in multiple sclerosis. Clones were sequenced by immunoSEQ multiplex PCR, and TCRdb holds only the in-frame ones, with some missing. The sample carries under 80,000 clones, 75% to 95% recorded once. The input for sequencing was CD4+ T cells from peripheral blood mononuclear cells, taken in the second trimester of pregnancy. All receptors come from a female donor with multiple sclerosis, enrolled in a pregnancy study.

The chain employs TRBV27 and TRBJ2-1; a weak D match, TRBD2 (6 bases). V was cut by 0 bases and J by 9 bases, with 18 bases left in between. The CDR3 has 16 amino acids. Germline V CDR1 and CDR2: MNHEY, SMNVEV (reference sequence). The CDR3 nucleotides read TGTGCCAGCAGTTTATCGGAGGGGTTCCCCTCTGGTGAGCAGTTCTTC. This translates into CASSLSEGFPSGEQFF.

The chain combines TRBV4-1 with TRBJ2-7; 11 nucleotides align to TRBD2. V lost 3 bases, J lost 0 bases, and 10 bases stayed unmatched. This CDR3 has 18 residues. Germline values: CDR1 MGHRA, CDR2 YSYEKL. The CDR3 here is CASSQWTSGRKGSYEQYF. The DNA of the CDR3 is TGCGCCAGCAGCCAGTGGACTAGCGGGCGAAAGGGCTCCTACGAGCAGTACTTC.

CDR3 in amino acids: CASSQAASGGYEQYF. CDR3 sequence (DNA): TGTGCCAGCAGCCAAGCCGCTAGCGGGGGGTACGAGCAGTACTTC. The chain joins TRBV14 to TRBJ2-7; TRBD2 matches at 11 bases. Germline V CDR1 and CDR2: SGHDN, FVKESK. V gave up 1 base and J gave up 4 bases; unmatched junction bases: 3. CDR3 size: 15 residues.

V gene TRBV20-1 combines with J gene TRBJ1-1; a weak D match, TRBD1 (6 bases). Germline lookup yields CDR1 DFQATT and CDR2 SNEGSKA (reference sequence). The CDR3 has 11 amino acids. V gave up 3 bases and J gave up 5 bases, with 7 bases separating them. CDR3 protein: CSARGATEAFF. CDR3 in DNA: TGCAGTGCTAGGGGGGCTACTGAAGCTTTCTTT.

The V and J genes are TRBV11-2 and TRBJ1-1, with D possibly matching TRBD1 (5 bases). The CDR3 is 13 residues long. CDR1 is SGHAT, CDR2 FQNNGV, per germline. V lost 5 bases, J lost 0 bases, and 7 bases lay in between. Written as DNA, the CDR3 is TGTGCCAGCAGCGTACAGGTGAACACTGAAGCTTTCTTT. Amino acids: CASSVQVNTEAFF.

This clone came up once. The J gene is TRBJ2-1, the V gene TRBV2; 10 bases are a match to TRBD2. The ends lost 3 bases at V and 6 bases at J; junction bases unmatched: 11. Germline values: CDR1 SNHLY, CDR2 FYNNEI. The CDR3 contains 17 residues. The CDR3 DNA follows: TGTGCCAGCAGTGATTTGCTAGCGGGAGTGTCGGGCAATGAGCAGTTCTTC. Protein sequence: CASSDLLAGVSGNEQFF.

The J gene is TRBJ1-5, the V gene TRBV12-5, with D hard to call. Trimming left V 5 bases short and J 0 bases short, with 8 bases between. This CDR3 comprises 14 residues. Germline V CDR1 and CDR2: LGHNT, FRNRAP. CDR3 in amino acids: CASGEGNSNQPQHF. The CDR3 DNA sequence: TGTGCTAGTGGTGAGGGAAATAGCAATCAGCCCCAGCATTTT.

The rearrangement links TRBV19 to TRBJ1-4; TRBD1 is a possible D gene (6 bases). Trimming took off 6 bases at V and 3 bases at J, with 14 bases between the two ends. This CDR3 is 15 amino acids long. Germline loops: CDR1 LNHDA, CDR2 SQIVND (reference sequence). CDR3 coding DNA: TGTGCCAGTAGGAGTGGGGGCAGAGCTAATGAAAAACTGTTTTTT. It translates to CASRSGGRANEKLFF.

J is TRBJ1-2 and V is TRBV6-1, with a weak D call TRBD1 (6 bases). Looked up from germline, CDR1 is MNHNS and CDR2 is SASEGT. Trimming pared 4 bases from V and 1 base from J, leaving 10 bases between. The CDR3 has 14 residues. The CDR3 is CASSVWTDNYGYTF. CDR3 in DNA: TGTGCCAGCAGTGTGTGGACAGATAACTATGGCTACACCTTC.

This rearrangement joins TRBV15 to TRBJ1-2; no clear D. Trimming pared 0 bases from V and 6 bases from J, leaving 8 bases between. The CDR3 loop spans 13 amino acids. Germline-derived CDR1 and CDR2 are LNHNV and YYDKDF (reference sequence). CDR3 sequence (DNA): TGTGCCACCAGCAGAGAACAGCTGGATGGCTACACCTTC. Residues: CATSREQLDGYTF. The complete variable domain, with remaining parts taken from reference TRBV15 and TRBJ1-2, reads DAMVIQNPRYQVTQFGKPVTLSCSQTLNHNVMYWYQQKSSQAPKLLFHYYDKDFNNEADTPDNFQSRRPNTSFCFLDIRSPGLGDTAMYLCATSREQLDGYTFGSGTRLTVV.

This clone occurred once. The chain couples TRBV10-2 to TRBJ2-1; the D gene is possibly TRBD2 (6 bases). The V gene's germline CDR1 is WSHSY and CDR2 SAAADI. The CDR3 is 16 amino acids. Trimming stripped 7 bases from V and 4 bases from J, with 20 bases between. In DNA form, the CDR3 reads TGCGCCAGCATAACCGAAGGTAGCGGAATATACAATGAGCAGTTCTTC. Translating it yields CASITEGSGIYNEQFF.

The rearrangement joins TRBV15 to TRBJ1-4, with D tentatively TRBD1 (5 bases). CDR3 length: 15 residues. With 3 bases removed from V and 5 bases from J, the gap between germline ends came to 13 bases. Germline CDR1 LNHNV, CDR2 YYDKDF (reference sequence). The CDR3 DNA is TGTGCCACCAGCAGGTTCCAGGGTAGGAATGAAAAACTGTTTTTT. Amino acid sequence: CATSRFQGRNEKLFF. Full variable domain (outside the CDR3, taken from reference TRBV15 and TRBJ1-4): DAMVIQNPRYQVTQFGKPVTLSCSQTLNHNVMYWYQQKSSQAPKLLFHYYDKDFNNEADTPDNFQSRRPNTSFCFLDIRSPGLGDTAMYLCATSRFQGRNEKLFFGSGTQLSVL.

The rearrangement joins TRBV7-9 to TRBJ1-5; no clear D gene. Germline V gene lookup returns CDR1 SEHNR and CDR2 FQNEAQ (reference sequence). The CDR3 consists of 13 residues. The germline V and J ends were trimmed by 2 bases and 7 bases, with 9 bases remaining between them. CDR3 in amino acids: CASSLKSEQPQHF. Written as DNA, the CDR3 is TGTGCCAGCAGCTTAAAGAGCGAGCAGCCCCAGCATTTT.

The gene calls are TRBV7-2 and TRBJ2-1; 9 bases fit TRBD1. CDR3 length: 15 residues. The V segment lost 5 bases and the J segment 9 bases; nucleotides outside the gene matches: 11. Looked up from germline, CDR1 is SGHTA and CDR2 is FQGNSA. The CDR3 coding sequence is TGTGCCAGCAGCCACCGGGACAGGGACTTCCTTGAGCAGTTCTTC. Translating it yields CASSHRDRDFLEQFF.

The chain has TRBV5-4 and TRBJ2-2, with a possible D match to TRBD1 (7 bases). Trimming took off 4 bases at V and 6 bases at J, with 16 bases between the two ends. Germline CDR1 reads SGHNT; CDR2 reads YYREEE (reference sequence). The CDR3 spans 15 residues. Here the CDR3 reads CASSGLVRGAGELFF. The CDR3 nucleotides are TGTGCCAGCAGCGGACTGGTCAGGGGGGCCGGGGAGCTGTTTTTT.

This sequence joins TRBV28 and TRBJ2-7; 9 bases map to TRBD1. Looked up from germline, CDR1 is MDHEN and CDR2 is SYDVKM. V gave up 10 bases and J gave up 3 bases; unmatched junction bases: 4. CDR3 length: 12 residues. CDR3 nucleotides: TGTGCCACAAGACAGGGGGTCTACGAGCAGTACTTC. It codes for CATRQGVYEQYF.

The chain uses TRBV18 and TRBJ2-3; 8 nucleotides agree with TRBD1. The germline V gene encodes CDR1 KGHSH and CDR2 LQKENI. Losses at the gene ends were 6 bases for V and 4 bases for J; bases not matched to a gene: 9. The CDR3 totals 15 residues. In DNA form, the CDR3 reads TGTGCCAGCTCCAGGGGGCAGGGAGGCGCAGATACGCAGTATTTT. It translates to CASSRGQGGADTQYF. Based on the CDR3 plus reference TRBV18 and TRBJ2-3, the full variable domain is NAGVMQNPRHLVRRRGQEARLRCSPMKGHSHVYWYRQLPEEGLKFMVYLQKENIIDESGMPKERFSAEFPKEGPSILRIQQVVRGDSAAYFCASSRGQGGADTQYFGPGTRLTVL.

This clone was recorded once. CDR3 region: CASSPRGVRSEQYF. CDR3 DNA: TGTGCCAGCAGCCCCCGGGGGGTGCGGAGCGAGCAGTACTTC. V is TRBV2 and J is TRBJ2-7; TRBD2 aligns across 7 bases. CDR3 length: 14 amino acids. The germline V gene encodes CDR1 SNHLY and CDR2 FYNNEI. J lost 6 bases, V lost 6 bases, and 11 bases had no gene match.

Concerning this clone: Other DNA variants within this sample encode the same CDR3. CDR3 protein: CASSPPSQETQYF. The DNA of the CDR3 is TGTGCCAGCTCACCACCCTCGCAAGAGACCCAGTACTTC. The chain uses TRBV18 and TRBJ2-5, with D uncertain. The V end lost 0 bases, the J end lost 2 bases, and 4 bases lay between the germline ends. This CDR3 comprises 13 residues. Germline CDR1 is KGHSH and CDR2 is LQKENI.

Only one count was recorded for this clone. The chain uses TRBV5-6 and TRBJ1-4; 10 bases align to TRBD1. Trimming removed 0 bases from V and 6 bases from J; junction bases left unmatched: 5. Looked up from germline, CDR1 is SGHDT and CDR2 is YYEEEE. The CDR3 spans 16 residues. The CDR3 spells CASSLGSTGGYEKLFF. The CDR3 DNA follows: TGTGCCAGCAGCTTGGGGTCGACAGGGGGCTATGAAAAACTGTTTTTT.

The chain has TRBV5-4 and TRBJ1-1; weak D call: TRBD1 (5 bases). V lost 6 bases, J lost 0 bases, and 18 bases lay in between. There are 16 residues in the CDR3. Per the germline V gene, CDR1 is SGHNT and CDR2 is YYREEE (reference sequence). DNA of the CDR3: TGTGCCAGCACCCACCTAATCGCAGGGATGAACACTGAAGCTTTCTTT. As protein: CASTHLIAGMNTEAFF.

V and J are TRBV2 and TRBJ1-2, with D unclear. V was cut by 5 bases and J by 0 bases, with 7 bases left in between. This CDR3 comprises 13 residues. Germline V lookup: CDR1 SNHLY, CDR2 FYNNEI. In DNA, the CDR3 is TGTGCCAGCAGTCCTTTAACTAACTATGGCTACACCTTC. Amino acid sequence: CASSPLTNYGYTF.

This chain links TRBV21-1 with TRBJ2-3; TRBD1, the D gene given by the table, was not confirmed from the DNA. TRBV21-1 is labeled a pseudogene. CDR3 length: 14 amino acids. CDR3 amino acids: CASSKADRGSTQYF. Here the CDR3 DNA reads TGTGCCAGCAGCAAAGCTGACAGGGGGTCGACGCAGTATTTT.

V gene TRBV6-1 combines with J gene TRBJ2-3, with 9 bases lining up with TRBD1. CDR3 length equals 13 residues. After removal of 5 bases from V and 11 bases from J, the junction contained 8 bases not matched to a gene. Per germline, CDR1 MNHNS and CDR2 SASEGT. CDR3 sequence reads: CASSQIQGAGQYF. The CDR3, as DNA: TGTGCCAGCAGTCAGATACAGGGGGCCGGGCAGTATTTT.

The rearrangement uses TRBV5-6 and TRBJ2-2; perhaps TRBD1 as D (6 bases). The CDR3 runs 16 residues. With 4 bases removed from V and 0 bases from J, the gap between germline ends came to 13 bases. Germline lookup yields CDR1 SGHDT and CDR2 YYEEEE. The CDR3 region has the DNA TGTGCCAGCAGCCCCACAGGGTCGGCGAACACCGGGGAGCTGTTTTTT. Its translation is CASSPTGSANTGELFF.

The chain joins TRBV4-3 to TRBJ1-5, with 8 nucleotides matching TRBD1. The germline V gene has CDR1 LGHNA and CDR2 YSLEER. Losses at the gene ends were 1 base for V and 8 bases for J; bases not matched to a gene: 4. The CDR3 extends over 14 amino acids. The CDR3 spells CASSQGQGAEPQHF. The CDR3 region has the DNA TGCGCCAGCAGCCAAGGTCAGGGGGCTGAGCCCCAGCATTTT.

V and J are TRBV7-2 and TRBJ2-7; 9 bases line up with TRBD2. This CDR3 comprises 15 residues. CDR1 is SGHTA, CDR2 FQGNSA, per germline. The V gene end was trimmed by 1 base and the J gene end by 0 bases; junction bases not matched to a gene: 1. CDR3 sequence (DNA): TGTGCCAGCAGCTTAGTAGCGGGAGTCTCCTACGAGCAGTACTTC. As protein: CASSLVAGVSYEQYF.

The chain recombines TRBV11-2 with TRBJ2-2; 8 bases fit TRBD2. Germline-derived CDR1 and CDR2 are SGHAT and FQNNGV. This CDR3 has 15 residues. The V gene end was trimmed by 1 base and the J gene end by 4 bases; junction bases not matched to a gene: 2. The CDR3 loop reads CASSLAGGVTGELFF. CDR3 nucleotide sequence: TGTGCCAGCAGCTTAGCGGGAGGGGTCACCGGGGAGCTGTTTTTT.

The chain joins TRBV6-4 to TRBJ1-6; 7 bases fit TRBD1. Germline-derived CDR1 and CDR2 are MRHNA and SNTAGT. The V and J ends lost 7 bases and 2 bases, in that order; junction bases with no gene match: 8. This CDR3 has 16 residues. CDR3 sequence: CASIRPGGAYNSPLHF. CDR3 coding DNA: TGTGCCAGCATTAGGCCAGGGGGTGCCTATAATTCACCCCTCCACTTT.

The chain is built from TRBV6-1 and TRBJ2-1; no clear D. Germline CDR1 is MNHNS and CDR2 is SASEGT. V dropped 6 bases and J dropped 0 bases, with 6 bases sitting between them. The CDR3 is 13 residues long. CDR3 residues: CASSGFSYNEQFF. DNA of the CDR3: TGTGCCAGCAGCGGGTTCTCCTACAATGAGCAGTTCTTC.

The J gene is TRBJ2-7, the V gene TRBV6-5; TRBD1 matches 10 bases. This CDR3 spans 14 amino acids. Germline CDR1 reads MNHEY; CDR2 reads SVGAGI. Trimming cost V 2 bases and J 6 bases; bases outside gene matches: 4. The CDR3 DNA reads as TGTGCCAGCAGTTACGGGACAGGGGCCTCCGAGCAGTACTTC. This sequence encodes CASSYGTGASEQYF.

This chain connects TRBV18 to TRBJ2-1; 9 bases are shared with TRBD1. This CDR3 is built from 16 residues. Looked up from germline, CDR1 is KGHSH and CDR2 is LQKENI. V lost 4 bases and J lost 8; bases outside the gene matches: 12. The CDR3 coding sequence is TGTGCCAGCTCACTCTTACCGGGACAGGGATGGGATGAGCAGTTCTTC. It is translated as CASSLLPGQGWDEQFF.